The 7 T cell receptor beta chains given below trace back to one sample, sequenced in a study of tumor-infiltrating lymphocytes in primary liver carcinoma. A primer matching the constant region was used to make TCR beta cDNA from approximately 520 ng of total RNA. Generation of the TCR beta libraries relied on three nested multiplex PCR rounds using slightly modified ARM-PCR. Each of the first two PCR rounds ran roughly 9 cycles with TRBV1-TRBV30 forward and C-beta reverse primers. TCRdb reanalysed the multiplex PCR reads using MiXCR and keeps one entry per CDR3 protein. This sample yields fewer than 75,000 distinct CDR3 sequences, of which over 60% are seen a single time; less than 45% belongs to the top ten. The study co-extracted DNA and RNA from around 20-30 mg of unsorted bulk tissue. The sequencing input was liver tumor tissue from sampling region 4. The sample's subset: tumor region T4, right-lateral pole. The source is a man aged 40-49 years with primary liver carcinoma and hepatitis B virus infection.

To note about this clonotype: Sequence at one end of the junction differs from germline and may be a read error. The rearrangement joins TRBV4-2 to TRBJ1-2; D is unresolved. The CDR3 has 14 amino acids. Germline V gene data show CDR1 as LGHNA and CDR2 as YNFKEQ. The CDR3 is CASNALDGNCGYTF. DNA of the CDR3: TGTGCCAGCAACGCCCTTGATGGGAACTGTGGCTACACCTTC.

This clonotype was observed a single time. One base away lies a much larger clone, so this may be a sequencing read error. The CDR3: CSVEDSGGITNNEQFF. The DNA for the CDR3 is TGCAGCGTTGAAGATTCTGGCGGGATCACCAACAATGAGCAGTTCTTC. The genes are TRBV29-1 and TRBJ2-1; possibly TRBD2 for D (6 bases). This CDR3 comprises 16 residues. From germline, CDR1 is SQVTM and CDR2 ANQGSEA. The V end was cut by 0 bases, the J end by 5 bases, with 17 bases between.

This clonotype appeared many times. This chain's CDR3 is CASSLGAPETQYF. For the CDR3, the DNA is TGTGCCAGCAGTTTGGGAGCCCCAGAGACCCAGTACTTC. The gene calls are TRBV28 and TRBJ2-5; D might be TRBD2 (5 bases). V was clipped by 3 bases and J by 4 bases, with 9 bases between them. The CDR3 loop spans 13 amino acids. CDR1 and CDR2 (germline): MDHEN, SYDVKM.

The sample holds a few counts of this clonotype. The junction departs from germline at one end; a sequencing error may be responsible. The J gene is TRBJ2-2, the V gene TRBV14, with 11 positions matching TRBD2. Germline V lookup: CDR1 SGHDN, CDR2 FVKESK. There are 16 residues in the CDR3. The CDR3 protein is CASSQTSGINTGELLF. In nucleotides, the CDR3 is TGTGCCAGCAGCCAGACTAGCGGGATAAACACCGGGGAGCTGCTTTTT. Complete variable domain (other parts from reference TRBV14 and TRBJ2-2): EAGVTQFPSHSVIEKGQTVTLRCDPISGHDNLYWYRRVMGKEIKFLLHFVKESKQDESGMPNNRFLAERTGGTYSTLKVQPAELEDSGVYFCASSQTSGINTGELLFGEGSRLTVL.

With respect to this clonotype: The junction shows a germline mismatch at one end, possibly a read error. The CDR3 region has the DNA TGTACCAGCAGGTTCGAAGGGGCTAGCGAGCAGTACTTC. Translating gives CTSRFEGASEQYF. V is TRBV11-2 and J is TRBJ2-7; a possible D gene is TRBD1 (5 bases). Germline-derived CDR1 and CDR2 are SGHAT and FQNNGV. The length of the CDR3 is 13 residues.

In regard to this clonotype: At one end the junction does not follow the germline gene, possibly because of a read error. The chain uses TRBV14 and TRBJ1-1; TRBD1 is a possible D gene (6 bases). This CDR3 is 15 amino acids long. The germline gives CDR1 SGHDN, CDR2 FVKESK. This CDR3 is CVSSRRLGAGTDAFF. The CDR3 DNA reads TGTGTCAGCAGCCGTCGACTGGGGGCTGGGACTGATGCTTTCTTT.

This chain links TRBV6-5 with TRBJ2-3; no clear D. Germline V gene sequence: CDR1 MNHEY, CDR2 SVGAGI. V lost 5 bases and J 0 bases, leaving 15 bases between the germline ends. CDR3 length: 16 residues. The chain's CDR3 is CASSPHSGRSTDTQYF. The CDR3 DNA is TGTGCCAGCAGTCCCCACTCAGGACGGAGCACAGATACGCAGTATTTT.